These 10 T cell receptor beta chains originate from one sample sequenced in a study of cytomegalovirus exposure and HLA in healthy donors (TCRdb year 2017). The library relied on the immunoSEQ multiplex PCR assay. For the multiplex PCR, a mixture combining 60 forward primers for TCR Vbeta segments and 13 reverse primers for TCR Jbeta segments was used. In its TCRdb copy, this immuneACCESS table keeps in-frame sequences only and misses some clones. Where compared with another copy, unresolved V genes explain less than half of these, and the others have no known cause. The sample table holds roughly 170,000 clones, of which around 80% were seen once. 1.4% of the sample rests with the top ten. Input material: PBMCs. Receptor source: a woman aged 25 to 39 in good health and CMV-seropositive.

The chain links TRBV6-4 to TRBJ2-1; no reliable D call. This CDR3 is 14 amino acids long. Germline CDR1 reads MRHNA; CDR2 reads SNTAGT. Deletions cut 0 bases from V and 9 bases from J, with 12 bases between. The CDR3 DNA sequence: TGTGCCAGCAGTGACTCGAGTTTTGGTCTTGAGCAGTTCTTC. It codes for CASSDSSFGLEQFF.

This sequence joins TRBV14 and TRBJ2-5; a weak D match, TRBD1 (6 bases). V lost 1 base to trimming and J lost 4 bases, with 7 bases between them. There are 13 residues in the CDR3. Germline V gene sequence: CDR1 SGHDN, CDR2 FVKESK. The DNA of the CDR3 is TGTGCCAGCAGCCAAGCCAGGGGAGAGACCCAGTACTTC. Protein sequence: CASSQARGETQYF.

The V gene is TRBV13, the J gene TRBJ1-1; D is ambiguous. Germline V gene lookup returns CDR1 PRHDT and CDR2 FYEKMQ (reference sequence). This CDR3 has 13 amino acids. Trimming left V 4 bases short and J 4 bases short, with 10 bases between. The CDR3 bases are TGTGCCAGCAGCTCAGACCACAGCACTGAAGCTTTCTTT. Its translation: CASSSDHSTEAFF.

The chain recombines TRBV11-2 with TRBJ2-7, with a possible D match to TRBD2 (6 bases). Looked up from germline, CDR1 is SGHAT and CDR2 is FQNNGV. The CDR3 runs to 12 residues. Trimming took 6 bases from V and 3 from J, leaving 9 bases between them. DNA for the CDR3: TGTGCCAGCAGGTCAGCGGGCTACGAGCAGTACTTC. Amino acid sequence: CASRSAGYEQYF.

The rearrangement joins TRBV6-1 to TRBJ1-5; D possibly corresponds to TRBD1 (5 bases). V lost 6 bases and J lost 3, with 15 bases in between. From germline, CDR1 is MNHNS and CDR2 SASEGT. The CDR3 totals 15 residues. The DNA of the CDR3 is TGTGCCAGCAGCCTCGGTGGGGGGAACAATCAGCCCCAGCATTTT. This gives the protein CASSLGGGNNQPQHF.

The chain combines TRBV5-1 with TRBJ2-7; 8 bases map to TRBD1. Unmatched junction bases numbered 4, after V lost 2 bases and J lost 3 bases. Germline V gives CDR1 SGHRS, CDR2 YFSETQ. The CDR3 is 14 residues long. The CDR3 DNA follows: TGCGCCAGCAGCTTCGGACAGGGTGGCTACGAGCAGTACTTC. It is translated as CASSFGQGGYEQYF.

Note on this clone: At the DNA level, this CDR3 is encoded by other sequences in the same sample as well. J is TRBJ1-5 and V is TRBV25-1, with a possible D match to TRBD1 (6 bases). V lost 1 base and J lost 6, with 7 bases in between. This CDR3 region has 13 residues. In germline, CDR1 is MGHDK, CDR2 SYGVNS. The DNA for the CDR3 is TGTGCCAGCAGTGAATCCAGGGGTCAGCCCCAGCATTTT. This encodes CASSESRGQPQHF. The full variable domain, its missing parts supplied by reference TRBV25-1 and TRBJ1-5, is EADIYQTPRYLVIGTGKKITLECSQTMGHDKMYWYQQDPGMELHLIHYSYGVNSTEKGDLSSESTVSRIRTEHFPLTLESARPSHTSQYLCASSESRGQPQHFGDGTRLSIL.

The rearrangement links TRBV2 to TRBJ2-3, with D possibly TRBD2 on 5 matching bases. V was shortened by 6 bases and J by 6 bases, with 13 bases between the two germline ends. The CDR3 extends over 13 amino acids. Germline assignment: CDR1 SNHLY and CDR2 FYNNEI. In nucleotides, the CDR3 is TGTGCCAGCAGCCCCTTCGGGGTGGATACGCAGTATTTT. This translates into CASSPFGVDTQYF.

The V call is TRBV29-1, the J call TRBJ1-2; perhaps TRBD1 as D (5 bases). The CDR3 runs 11 residues. The V gene's germline CDR1 is SQVTM and CDR2 ANQGSEA. Trimming stripped 2 bases from V and 8 bases from J, with 9 bases between. Written as DNA, the CDR3 is TGCAGCGTTGAACAGGGTCGAGGCTACACCTTC. Its protein product is CSVEQGRGYTF.

The chain recombines TRBV5-1 with TRBJ2-3; 7 bases are a match to TRBD2. The germline V gene has CDR1 SGHRS and CDR2 YFSETQ. V shed 4 bases and J 0 bases; nucleotides not matched to a gene: 8. The CDR3 extends over 16 amino acids. The CDR3 here is CASSVSGIPSTDTQYF. DNA for the CDR3: TGCGCCAGCAGCGTGAGCGGGATCCCAAGCACAGATACGCAGTATTTT.